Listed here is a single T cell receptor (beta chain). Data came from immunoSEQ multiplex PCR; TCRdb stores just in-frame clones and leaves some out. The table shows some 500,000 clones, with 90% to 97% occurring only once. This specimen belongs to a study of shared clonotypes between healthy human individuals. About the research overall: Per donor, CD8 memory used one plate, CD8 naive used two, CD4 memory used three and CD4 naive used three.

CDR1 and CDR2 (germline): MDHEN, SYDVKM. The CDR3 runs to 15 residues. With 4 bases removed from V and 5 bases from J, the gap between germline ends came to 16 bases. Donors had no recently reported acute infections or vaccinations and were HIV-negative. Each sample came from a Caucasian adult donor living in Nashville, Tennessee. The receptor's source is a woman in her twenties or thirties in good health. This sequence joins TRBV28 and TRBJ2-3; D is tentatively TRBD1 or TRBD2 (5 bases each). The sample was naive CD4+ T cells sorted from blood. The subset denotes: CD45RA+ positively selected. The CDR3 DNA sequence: TGTGCCAGCAGTTCCCCCGGTGGGGGTCAAGATACGCAGTATTTT. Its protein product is CASSSPGGGQDTQYF. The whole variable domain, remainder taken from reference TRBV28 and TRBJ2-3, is DVKVTQSSRYLVKRTGEKVFLECVQDMDHENMFWYRQDPGLGLRLIYFSYDVKMKEKGDIPEGYSVSREKKERFSLILESASTNQTSMYLCASSSPGGGQDTQYFGPGTRLTVL.